The 18 T cell receptor beta chains reported below all come from one sample, sequenced in a study of blood T cell repertoires in COVID-19. Sequenced by immunoSEQ multiplex PCR; TCRdb stores in-frame clones only, minus some. The table has under 350,000 clones, 65% to 90% seen once. The sample taken for sequencing was PBMCs or T cells enriched from blood (not recorded which). Source of these receptors: a young man who had recovered from COVID-19.

Only a few counts were recorded for this clone. The chain uses TRBV18 and TRBJ1-2; D not resolved. The ends were cut back, 2 bases at V and 4 bases at J, with 8 bases in the middle. The germline V gene has CDR1 KGHSH and CDR2 LQKENI. The CDR3 has 13 residues. CDR3 nucleotide sequence: TGTGCCAGCTCACCATTAACGGGCTATGGCTACACCTTC. It is translated as CASSPLTGYGYTF.

V and J are TRBV28 and TRBJ2-7; D possibly corresponds to TRBD1 (6 bases). CDR1 is MDHEN and CDR2 is SYDVKM in the germline V gene. V was clipped by 5 bases and J by 5 bases, with 22 bases between them. The CDR3 sequence is 16 residues long. Written as DNA, the CDR3 is TGTGCCAGCAGTCCACAGCGGTGGGGGCCGGTCCACGAGCAGTACTTC. It yields the protein CASSPQRWGPVHEQYF.

The sample holds one count of this clone. The chain employs TRBV25-1 and TRBJ2-2; tentative D call: TRBD2 (6 bases). The V end was cut by 4 bases, the J end by 3 bases, with 12 bases between. Germline CDR1 MGHDK, CDR2 SYGVNS. This CDR3 is built from 15 residues. The CDR3 is CASSAGTSDTGELFF. The DNA of the CDR3 is TGTGCCAGCAGTGCCGGGACTTCAGACACCGGGGAGCTGTTTTTT.

The rearrangement uses TRBV2 and TRBJ1-5; D may be TRBD1 (6 bases). Trimming took 8 bases from V and 3 from J, leaving 17 bases between them. Germline CDR1 is SNHLY and CDR2 is FYNNEI. CDR3 size: 15 residues. The CDR3: CASALQGRNNQPQHF. In DNA, the CDR3 is TGTGCCAGCGCCCTTCAGGGGCGAAACAATCAGCCCCAGCATTTT.

V gene TRBV7-2 combines with J gene TRBJ1-2; TRBD1 matches 9 bases. The CDR3 extends over 15 amino acids. V trimming: 3 bases; J trimming: 7 bases; junction bases outside the gene matches: 9. The V gene's germline CDR1 is SGHTA and CDR2 FQGNSA. The CDR3 DNA sequence: TGTGCCAGCAGCTTTGGTCGGACAGGGGAAGGTGGCTACACCTTC. Translation: CASSFGRTGEGGYTF.

The chain joins TRBV7-8 to TRBJ1-1; D not resolved. Germline loops: CDR1 SGHVS, CDR2 FQNEAQ. V was pared by 6 bases and J by 6 bases, with 14 bases between. The CDR3 totals 13 residues. CDR3 in DNA: TGTGCCAGCAGAATGGTGCCAGGTGCTGAAGCTTTCTTT. Amino acid sequence: CASRMVPGAEAFF.

The rearrangement uses TRBV30 and TRBJ2-7, with D tentatively TRBD2 (5 bases). The V gene lost 2 bases and the J gene lost 6 bases, with 14 bases spanning the gap. Germline CDR1 GTSNPN, CDR2 SVGIG (reference sequence). This CDR3 region has 13 residues. The CDR3 loop reads CAWSLGEGGEQYF. CDR3 in DNA: TGTGCCTGGAGTCTAGGCGAGGGCGGCGAGCAGTACTTC.

V usage is TRBV28 and J usage is TRBJ1-6; 10 bases fit TRBD1. Germline V CDR1 and CDR2: MDHEN, SYDVKM. The CDR3 length is 17 residues. The ends lost 3 bases at V and 9 bases at J; junction bases unmatched: 11. CDR3 nucleotides: TGTGCCAGCAGTTTTCCCCGGGACAGGGGTGGTGGTTCACCCCTCCACTTT. It encodes CASSFPRDRGGGSPLHF.

The J gene is TRBJ2-4, the V gene TRBV7-2, with D tentatively TRBD1 (5 bases). Germline loops: CDR1 SGHTA, CDR2 FQGNSA. Trimming removed 5 bases at V and 6 bases at J, with 14 bases between. The CDR3 length is 14 residues. This chain's CDR3 is CASSTPSQGNIQYF. CDR3 in DNA: TGTGCCAGCAGCACGCCTAGTCAGGGAAACATTCAGTACTTC.

The chain uses TRBV19 and TRBJ2-7, with 13 nucleotides matching TRBD2. Germline V gene data show CDR1 as LNHDA and CDR2 as SQIVND (reference sequence). The trim removed 5 bases at V and 0 bases at J, leaving 4 bases unmatched. The CDR3 sequence is 16 residues long. The CDR3 nucleotides are TGTGCCAGTAGTCGGACTAGCGGGGGAAGCTCCTACGAGCAGTACTTC. Translated, it gives CASSRTSGGSSYEQYF. The full variable domain, with the rest looked up from reference TRBV19 and TRBJ2-7, is DGGITQSPKYLFRKEGQNVTLSCEQNLNHDAMYWYRQDPGQGLRLIYYSQIVNDFQKGDIAEGYSVSREKKESFPLTVTSAQKNPTAFYLCASSRTSGGSSYEQYFGPGTRLTVT.

The chain recombines TRBV4-1 with TRBJ1-5; no reliable D call. CDR1 is MGHRA and CDR2 is YSYEKL in the germline V gene. This CDR3 region has 13 residues. V was shortened by 4 bases and J by 5 bases, with 9 bases between the two germline ends. The CDR3 loop is CASSLLLDQPQHF. The CDR3 nucleotides read TGCGCCAGCAGCCTACTACTAGATCAGCCCCAGCATTTT.

The J gene is TRBJ2-7, the V gene TRBV25-1; 7 nucleotides match TRBD2. CDR3 length: 14 amino acids. V gave up 5 bases and J gave up 2 bases; unmatched junction bases: 6. Germline V CDR1 and CDR2: MGHDK, SYGVNS. CDR3: CASSRGGSAYEQYF. CDR3 sequence (DNA): TGTGCCAGCAGTAGGGGCGGGAGCGCCTACGAGCAGTACTTC.

The CDR3 DNA sequence: TGTGCCAGCAGTGGGACAGGGAGCTCCTACAATGAGCAGTTCTTC. Translated: CASSGTGSSYNEQFF. The J gene is TRBJ2-1, the V gene TRBV25-1, with 8 bases identical to TRBD1. The ends lost 4 bases at V and 0 bases at J; junction bases unmatched: 2. Germline loops: CDR1 MGHDK, CDR2 SYGVNS. The CDR3 is 15 amino acids.

The chain links TRBV10-2 to TRBJ2-7, with 7 nucleotides matching TRBD1. Trimming at V came to 7 bases and at J to 1 base, leaving 7 bases not matched to a gene. Germline lookup yields CDR1 WSHSY and CDR2 SAAADI. The CDR3 is made up of 14 amino acids. CDR3 nucleotide sequence: TGCGCCAGCACTCTGGCAGGGGGATCCTACGAGCAGTACTTC. This gives the protein CASTLAGGSYEQYF.

The V and J genes are TRBV14 and TRBJ2-7, with a tentative D call TRBD2 (5 bases). Germline values: CDR1 SGHDN, CDR2 FVKESK. The CDR3 loop spans 14 amino acids. V was pared by 1 base and J by 4 bases, with 11 bases between. CDR3 residues: CASSQGTFRYEQYF. DNA for the CDR3: TGTGCCAGCAGCCAAGGGACTTTCCGGTACGAGCAGTACTTC. Looking up the rest from reference TRBV14 and TRBJ2-7 gives the full variable domain: EAGVTQFPSHSVIEKGQTVTLRCDPISGHDNLYWYRRVMGKEIKFLLHFVKESKQDESGMPNNRFLAERTGGTYSTLKVQPAELEDSGVYFCASSQGTFRYEQYFGPGTRLTVT.

About this clone: Other DNA sequences in this specimen translate into the identical CDR3. The chain is built from TRBV12-3 or TRBV12-4 and TRBJ2-7; D unresolved. The V end was cut by 3 bases, the J end by 3 bases, with 6 bases between. The CDR3 is 12 residues long. The chain's CDR3 is CASSFSGYEQYF. The CDR3 coding sequence is TGTGCCAGCAGTTTTAGTGGCTACGAGCAGTACTTC.

V gene TRBV5-6 combines with J gene TRBJ2-7; D gene uncertain. Trimming shortened V by 0 bases and J by 2 bases, and 12 bases separated the two germline ends. There are 15 residues in the CDR3. The germline gives CDR1 SGHDT, CDR2 YYEEEE. The CDR3 spells CASSLVAVETYEQYF. The CDR3, as DNA: TGTGCCAGCAGCTTGGTGGCGGTCGAAACCTACGAGCAGTACTTC.

The chain is built from TRBV3-1 (or the pseudogene TRBV3-2) and TRBJ2-7, with D possibly matching TRBD2 (6 bases). Germline assignment: CDR1 LGHDT and CDR2 YNNKEL (reference sequence). The CDR3 covers 17 residues. The V end was cut by 0 bases, the J end by 3 bases, with 18 bases between. Here the CDR3 reads CASSQDLRAGPHYEQYF. In nucleotides, the CDR3 is TGTGCCAGCAGCCAAGATCTGAGGGCGGGGCCACACTACGAGCAGTACTTC.